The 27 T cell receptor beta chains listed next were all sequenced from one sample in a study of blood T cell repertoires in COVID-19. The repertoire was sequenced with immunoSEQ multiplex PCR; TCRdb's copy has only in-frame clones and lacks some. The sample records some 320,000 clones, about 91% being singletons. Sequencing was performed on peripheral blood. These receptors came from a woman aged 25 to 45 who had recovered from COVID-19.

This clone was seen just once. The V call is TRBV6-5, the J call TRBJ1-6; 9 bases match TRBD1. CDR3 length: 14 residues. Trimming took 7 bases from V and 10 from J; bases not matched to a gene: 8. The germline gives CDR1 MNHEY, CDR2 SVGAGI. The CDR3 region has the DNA TGTGCCAGCACTCCGGCACAGGGGGCGTCACCCCTCCACTTT. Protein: CASTPAQGASPLHF.

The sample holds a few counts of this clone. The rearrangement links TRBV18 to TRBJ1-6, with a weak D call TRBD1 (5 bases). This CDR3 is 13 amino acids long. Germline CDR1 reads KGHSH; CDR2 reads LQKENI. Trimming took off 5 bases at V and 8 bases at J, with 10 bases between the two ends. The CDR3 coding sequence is TGTGCCAGCTCAGCAGGGCGTGATTCACCCCTCCACTTT. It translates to CASSAGRDSPLHF.

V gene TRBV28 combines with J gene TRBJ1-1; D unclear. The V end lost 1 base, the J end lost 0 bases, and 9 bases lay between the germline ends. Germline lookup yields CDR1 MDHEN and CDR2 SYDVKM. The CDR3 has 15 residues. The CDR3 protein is CASSLSGEMNTEAFF. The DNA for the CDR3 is TGTGCCAGCAGTTTATCCGGAGAGATGAACACTGAAGCTTTCTTT. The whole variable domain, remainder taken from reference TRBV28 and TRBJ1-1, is DVKVTQSSRYLVKRTGEKVFLECVQDMDHENMFWYRQDPGLGLRLIYFSYDVKMKEKGDIPEGYSVSREKKERFSLILESASTNQTSMYLCASSLSGEMNTEAFFGQGTRLTVV.

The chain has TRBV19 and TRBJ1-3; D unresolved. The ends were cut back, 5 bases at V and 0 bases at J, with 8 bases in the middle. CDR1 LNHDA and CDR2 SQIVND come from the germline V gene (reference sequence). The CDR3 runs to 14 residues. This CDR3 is CASSWSISGNTIYF. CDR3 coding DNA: TGTGCCAGTAGTTGGAGTATCTCTGGAAACACCATATATTTT.

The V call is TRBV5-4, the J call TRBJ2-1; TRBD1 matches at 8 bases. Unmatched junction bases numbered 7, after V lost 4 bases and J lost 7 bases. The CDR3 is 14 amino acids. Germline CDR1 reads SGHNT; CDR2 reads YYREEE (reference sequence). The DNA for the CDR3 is TGTGCCAGCAGCGACTGGACAGGGTCGAATGAGCAGTTCTTC. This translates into CASSDWTGSNEQFF.

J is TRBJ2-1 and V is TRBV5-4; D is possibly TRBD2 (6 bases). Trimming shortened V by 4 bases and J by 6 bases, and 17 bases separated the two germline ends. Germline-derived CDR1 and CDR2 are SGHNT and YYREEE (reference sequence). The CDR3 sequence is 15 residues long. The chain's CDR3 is CASSTGPVRGNEQFF. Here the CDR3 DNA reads TGTGCCAGCAGCACCGGACCCGTGCGGGGCAATGAGCAGTTCTTC. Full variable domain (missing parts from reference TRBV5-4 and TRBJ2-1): ETGVTQSPTHLIKTRGQQVTLRCSSQSGHNTVSWYQQALGQGPQFIFQYYREEENGRGNFPPRFSGLQFPNYSSELNVNALELDDSALYLCASSTGPVRGNEQFFGPGTRLTVL.

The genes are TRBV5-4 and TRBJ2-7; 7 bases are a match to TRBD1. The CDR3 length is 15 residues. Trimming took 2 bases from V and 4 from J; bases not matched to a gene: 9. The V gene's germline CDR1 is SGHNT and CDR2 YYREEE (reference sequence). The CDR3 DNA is TGTGCCAGCAGCTTAGAGGGACAGAGCTTTTACGAGCAGTACTTC. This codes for CASSLEGQSFYEQYF.

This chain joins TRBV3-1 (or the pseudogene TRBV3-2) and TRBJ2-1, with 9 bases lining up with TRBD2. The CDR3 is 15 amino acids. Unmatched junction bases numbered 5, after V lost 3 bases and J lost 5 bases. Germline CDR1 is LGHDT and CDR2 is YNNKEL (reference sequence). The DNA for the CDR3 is TGTGCCAGCAGCCAGAATCCTAGCGGGGACAATGAGCAGTTCTTC. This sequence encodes CASSQNPSGDNEQFF.

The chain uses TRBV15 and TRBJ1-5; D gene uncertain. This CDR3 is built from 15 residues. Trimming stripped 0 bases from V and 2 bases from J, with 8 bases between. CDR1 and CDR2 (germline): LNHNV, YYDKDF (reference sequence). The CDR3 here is CATSRDRIGNQPQHF. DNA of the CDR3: TGTGCCACCAGCAGAGACAGGATCGGCAATCAGCCCCAGCATTTT.

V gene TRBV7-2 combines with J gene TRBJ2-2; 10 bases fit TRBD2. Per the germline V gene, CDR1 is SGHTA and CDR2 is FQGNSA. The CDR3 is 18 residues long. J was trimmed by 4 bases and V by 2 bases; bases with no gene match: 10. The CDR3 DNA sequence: TGTGCCAGCAGCTTAAAAGTTAGCGGGGGGCGAGCCACCGGGGAGCTGTTTTTT. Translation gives CASSLKVSGGRATGELFF.

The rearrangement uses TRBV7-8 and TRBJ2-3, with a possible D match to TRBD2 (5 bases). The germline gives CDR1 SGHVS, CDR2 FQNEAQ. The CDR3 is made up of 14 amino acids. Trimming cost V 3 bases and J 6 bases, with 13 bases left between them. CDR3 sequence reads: CASSFSPGVDTQYF. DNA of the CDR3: TGTGCCAGCAGCTTCTCCCCCGGGGTTGATACGCAGTATTTT.

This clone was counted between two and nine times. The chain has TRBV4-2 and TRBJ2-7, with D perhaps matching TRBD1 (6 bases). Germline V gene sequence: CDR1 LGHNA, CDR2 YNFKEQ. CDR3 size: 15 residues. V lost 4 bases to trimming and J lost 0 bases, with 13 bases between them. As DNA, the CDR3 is TGTGCCAGCAGCCCCGAAGACAGGCCCTCCTACGAGCAGTACTTC. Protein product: CASSPEDRPSYEQYF.

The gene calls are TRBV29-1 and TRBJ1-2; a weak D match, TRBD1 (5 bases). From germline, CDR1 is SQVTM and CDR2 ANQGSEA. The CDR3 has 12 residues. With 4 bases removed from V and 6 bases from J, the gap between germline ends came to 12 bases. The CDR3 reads CSVVEGRDGYTF. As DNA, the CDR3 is TGCAGCGTTGTGGAGGGGCGGGATGGCTACACCTTC.

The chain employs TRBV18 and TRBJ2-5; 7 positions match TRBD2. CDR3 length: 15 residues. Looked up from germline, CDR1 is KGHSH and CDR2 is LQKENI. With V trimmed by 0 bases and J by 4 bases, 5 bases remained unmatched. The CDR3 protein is CASSPPDQRGETQYF. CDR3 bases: TGTGCCAGCTCACCACCCGATCAGCGGGGAGAGACCCAGTACTTC.

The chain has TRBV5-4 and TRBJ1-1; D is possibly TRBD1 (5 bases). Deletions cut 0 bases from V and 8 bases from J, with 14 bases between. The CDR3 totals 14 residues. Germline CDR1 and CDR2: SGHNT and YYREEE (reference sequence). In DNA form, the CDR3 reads TGTGCCAGCAGCTTGGGAACAGGATCTCGGGAAGCTTTCTTT. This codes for CASSLGTGSREAFF.

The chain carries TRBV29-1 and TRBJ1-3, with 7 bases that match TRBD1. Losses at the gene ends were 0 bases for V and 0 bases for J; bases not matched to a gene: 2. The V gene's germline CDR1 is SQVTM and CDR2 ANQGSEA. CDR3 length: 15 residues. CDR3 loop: CSVEDGDSSGNTIYF. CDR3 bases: TGCAGCGTTGAAGACGGGGACAGCTCTGGAAACACCATATATTTT.

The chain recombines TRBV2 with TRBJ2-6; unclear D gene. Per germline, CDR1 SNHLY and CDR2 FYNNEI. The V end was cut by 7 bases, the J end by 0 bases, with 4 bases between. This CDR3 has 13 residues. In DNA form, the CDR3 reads TGTGCCAGCACAATCTCTGGGGCCAACGTCCTGACTTTC. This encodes CASTISGANVLTF. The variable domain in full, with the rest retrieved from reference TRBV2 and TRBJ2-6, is EPEVTQTPSHQVTQMGQEVILRCVPISNHLYFYWYRQILGQKVEFLVSFYNNEISEKSEIFDDQFSVERPDGSNFTLKIRSTKLEDSAMYFCASTISGANVLTFGAGSRLTVL.

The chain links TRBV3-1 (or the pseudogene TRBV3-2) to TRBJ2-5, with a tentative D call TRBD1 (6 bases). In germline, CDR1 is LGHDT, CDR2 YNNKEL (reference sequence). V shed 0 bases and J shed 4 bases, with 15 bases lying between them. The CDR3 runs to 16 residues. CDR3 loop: CASSQESAGVGETQYF. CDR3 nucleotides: TGTGCCAGCAGCCAAGAATCTGCAGGGGTGGGAGAGACCCAGTACTTC.

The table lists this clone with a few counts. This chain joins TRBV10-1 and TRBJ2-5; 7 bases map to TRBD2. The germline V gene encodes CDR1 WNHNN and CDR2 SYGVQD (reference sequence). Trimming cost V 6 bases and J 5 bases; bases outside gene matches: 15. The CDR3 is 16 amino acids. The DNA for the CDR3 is TGCGCCAGCAGCGGTAAAACTAGCGCTGGATGGGAGACCCAGTACTTC. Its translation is CASSGKTSAGWETQYF.

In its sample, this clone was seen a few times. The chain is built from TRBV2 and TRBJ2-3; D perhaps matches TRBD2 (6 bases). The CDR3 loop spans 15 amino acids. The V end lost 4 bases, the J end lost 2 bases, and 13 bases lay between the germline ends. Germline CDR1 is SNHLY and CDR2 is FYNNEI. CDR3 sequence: CASSGPGGFTDTQYF. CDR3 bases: TGTGCCAGCAGTGGGCCCGGAGGGTTCACAGATACGCAGTATTTT.

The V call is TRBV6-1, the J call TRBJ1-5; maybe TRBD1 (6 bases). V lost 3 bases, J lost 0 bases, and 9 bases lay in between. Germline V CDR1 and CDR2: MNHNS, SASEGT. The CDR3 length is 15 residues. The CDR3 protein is CASSDGQYSNQPQHF. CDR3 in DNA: TGTGCCAGCAGTGATGGACAGTATAGCAATCAGCCCCAGCATTTT.

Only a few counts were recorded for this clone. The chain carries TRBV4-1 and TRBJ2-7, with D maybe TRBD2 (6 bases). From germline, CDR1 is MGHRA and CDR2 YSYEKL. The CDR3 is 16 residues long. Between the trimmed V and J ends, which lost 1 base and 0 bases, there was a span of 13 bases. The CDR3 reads CASSQGTAGRSYEQYF. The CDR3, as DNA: TGCGCCAGCAGCCAAGGGACTGCGGGACGCTCCTACGAGCAGTACTTC.

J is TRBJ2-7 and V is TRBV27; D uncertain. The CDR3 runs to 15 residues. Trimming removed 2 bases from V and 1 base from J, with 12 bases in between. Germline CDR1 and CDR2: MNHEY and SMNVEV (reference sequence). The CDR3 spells CASSLNLRGSYEQYF. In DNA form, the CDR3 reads TGTGCCAGCAGTTTAAACCTGCGCGGATCCTACGAGCAGTACTTC.

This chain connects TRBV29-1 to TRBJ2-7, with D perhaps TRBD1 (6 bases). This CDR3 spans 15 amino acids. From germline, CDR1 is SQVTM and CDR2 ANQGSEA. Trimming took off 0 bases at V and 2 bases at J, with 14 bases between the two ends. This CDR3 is CSVEDRKGVTYEQYF. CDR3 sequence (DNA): TGCAGCGTTGAAGATCGAAAGGGGGTCACCTACGAGCAGTACTTC.

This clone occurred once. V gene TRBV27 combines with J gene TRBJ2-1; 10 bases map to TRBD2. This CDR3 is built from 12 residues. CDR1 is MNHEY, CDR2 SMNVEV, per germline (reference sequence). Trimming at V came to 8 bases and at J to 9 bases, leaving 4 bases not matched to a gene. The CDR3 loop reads CASVSGGAEQFF. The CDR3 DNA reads TGTGCCAGCGTAAGCGGGGGGGCTGAGCAGTTCTTC.

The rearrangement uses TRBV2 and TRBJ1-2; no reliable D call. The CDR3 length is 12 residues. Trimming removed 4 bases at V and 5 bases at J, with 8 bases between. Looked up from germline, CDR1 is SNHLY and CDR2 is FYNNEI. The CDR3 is CASSARGYGYTF. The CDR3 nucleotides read TGTGCCAGCAGTGCCAGAGGGTATGGCTACACCTTC.

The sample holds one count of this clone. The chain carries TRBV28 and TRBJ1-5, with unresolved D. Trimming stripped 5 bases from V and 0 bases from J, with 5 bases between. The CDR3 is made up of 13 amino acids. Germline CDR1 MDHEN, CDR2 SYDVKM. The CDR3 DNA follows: TGTGCCAGCAGTACTCCTAGCAATCAGCCCCAGCATTTT. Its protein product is CASSTPSNQPQHF.